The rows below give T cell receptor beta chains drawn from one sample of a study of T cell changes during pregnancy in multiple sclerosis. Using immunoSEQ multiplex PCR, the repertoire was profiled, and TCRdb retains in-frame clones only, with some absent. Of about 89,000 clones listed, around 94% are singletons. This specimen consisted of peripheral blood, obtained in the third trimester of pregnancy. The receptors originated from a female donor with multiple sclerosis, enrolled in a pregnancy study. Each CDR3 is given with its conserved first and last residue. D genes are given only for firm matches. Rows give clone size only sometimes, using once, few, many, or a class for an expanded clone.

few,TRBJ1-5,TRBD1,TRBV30,CAWRLTDREIVYDQPQHF,TGTGCCTGGAGGCTAACGGACAGGGAAATTGTCTATGATCAGCCCCAGCATTTT
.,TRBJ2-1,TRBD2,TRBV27,CASSSPLTSGISNEQFF,TGTGCCAGCAGTTCCCCTCTGACTAGCGGGATATCCAATGAGCAGTTCTTC
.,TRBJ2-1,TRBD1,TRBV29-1,CSAGQGYNEQFF,TGCAGCGCTGGACAGGGGTACAATGAGCAGTTCTTC
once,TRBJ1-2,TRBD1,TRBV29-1,CSVGDRNANYGYTF,TGCAGCGTAGGGGACAGGAATGCTAACTATGGCTACACCTTC
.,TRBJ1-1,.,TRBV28,CASSFADGGPNTEAFF,TGTGCCAGCAGTTTTGCAGACGGGGGACCAAACACTGAAGCTTTCTTT
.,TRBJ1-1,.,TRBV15,CATSRGLGAGEAFF,TGTGCCACCAGCAGAGGTTTAGGGGCGGGGGAAGCTTTCTTT
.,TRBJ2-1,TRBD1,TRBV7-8,CASSRSGTGIYNEQFF,TGTGCCAGCAGCCGATCGGGGACAGGGATTTACAATGAGCAGTTCTTC
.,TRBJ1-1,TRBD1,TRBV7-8,CASRRNRGSTEAFF,TGTGCCAGCAGGCGGAACAGGGGGAGCACTGAAGCTTTCTTT
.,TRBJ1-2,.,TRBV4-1,CASSHPGREGYTF,TGCGCCAGCAGCCACCCCGGGAGGGAAGGCTACACCTTC
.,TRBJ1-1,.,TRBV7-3,CASKAVRDTEAFF,TGTGCCAGCAAGGCGGTCCGGGACACTGAAGCTTTCTTT
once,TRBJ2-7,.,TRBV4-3,CASSQSSLASLTYEQYF,TGCGCCAGCAGCCAATCGTCTTTAGCGAGTCTTACCTACGAGCAGTACTTC
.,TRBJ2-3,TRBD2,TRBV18,CASSRSGRYTDTQYF,TGTGCCAGCTCACGTAGCGGGAGGTACACAGATACGCAGTATTTT
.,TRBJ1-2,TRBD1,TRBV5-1,CASRRDSDYGYTF,TGCGCCAGCAGACGGGACAGCGACTATGGCTACACCTTC
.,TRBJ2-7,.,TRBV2,CASSRYEQYF,TGTGCCAGCAGCAGATACGAGCAGTACTTC
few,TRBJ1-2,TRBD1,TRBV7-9,CASSPPGQGGLPNYGYTF,TGTGCCAGCAGCCCTCCGGGACAGGGGGGTCTCCCAAACTATGGCTACACCTTC
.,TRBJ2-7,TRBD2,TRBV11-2,CASSLGGGPGYEQYF,TGTGCCAGCAGCTTAGGGGGGGGTCCAGGCTACGAGCAGTACTTC
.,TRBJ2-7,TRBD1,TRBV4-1,CASSLGWTGDEQYF,TGCGCCAGCAGCCTAGGTTGGACAGGGGACGAGCAGTACTTC
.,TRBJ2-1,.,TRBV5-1,CASSLQAGTAYNEQFF,TGCGCCAGCAGCTTACAGGCGGGAACAGCCTACAATGAGCAGTTCTTC
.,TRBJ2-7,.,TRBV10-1,CASSVRRKAREQYF,TGCGCCAGCAGTGTGAGGCGGAAAGCGCGGGAGCAGTACTTC
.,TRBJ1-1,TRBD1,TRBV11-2,CASSPRKGAGTLGFAEAFF,TGTGCCAGCAGCCCCCGAAAGGGGGCGGGAACACTGGGATTCGCTGAAGCTTTCTTT
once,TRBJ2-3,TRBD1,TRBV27,CASSYRDRGITDTQYF,TGTGCCAGCAGTTACCGGGACAGGGGGATCACAGATACGCAGTATTTT
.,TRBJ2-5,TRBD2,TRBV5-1,CASSRELGTSRETQYF,TGCGCCAGCAGCCGAGAGCTCGGGACTAGCAGGGAGACCCAGTACTTC
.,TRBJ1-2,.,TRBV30,CAWSDSSYTF,TGTGCCTGGAGTGACAGTTCCTACACCTTC
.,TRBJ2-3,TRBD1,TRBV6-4,CASSRQGARDTQYF,TGTGCCAGCTCCAGACAGGGGGCGAGGGATACGCAGTATTTT
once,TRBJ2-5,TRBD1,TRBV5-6,CASSIWTGAETQYF,TGTGCCAGCAGCATATGGACAGGGGCAGAGACCCAGTACTTC
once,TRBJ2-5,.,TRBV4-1,CASSPGWAQETQYF,TGCGCCAGCAGCCCGGGGTGGGCCCAAGAGACCCAGTACTTC
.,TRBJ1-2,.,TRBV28,CASSLVQGFLSYTF,TGTGCCAGCAGTTTAGTGCAGGGGTTTCTTAGCTACACCTTC
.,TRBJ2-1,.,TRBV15,CATSRSESSYNEQFF,TGTGCCACCAGCAGGAGCGAGTCCTCCTACAATGAGCAGTTCTTC
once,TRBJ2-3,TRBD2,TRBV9,CASSPSGTSGRELTDTQYF,TGTGCCAGCAGCCCCTCCGGGACTAGCGGGAGGGAACTCACAGATACGCAGTATTTT
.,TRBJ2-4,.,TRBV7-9,CASAPPEGGHGIIQYF,TGTGCCAGCGCACCGCCCGAGGGAGGCCATGGGATAATTCAGTACTTC
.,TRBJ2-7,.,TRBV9,CASSVGSSRGEQYF,TGTGCCAGCAGCGTAGGGTCCTCCAGGGGCGAGCAGTACTTC
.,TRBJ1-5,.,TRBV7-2,CASSSRDFYSNQPQHF,TGTGCCAGCAGCTCCCGGGACTTCTATAGCAATCAGCCCCAGCATTTT
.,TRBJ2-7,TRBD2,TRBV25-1,CASSHPAGATYEQYF,TGTGCCAGCAGTCACCCAGCGGGAGCAACCTACGAGCAGTACTTC
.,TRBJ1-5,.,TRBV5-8,CASRSGGPQPQHF,TGTGCCAGCAGGTCGGGGGGTCCTCAGCCCCAGCATTTT
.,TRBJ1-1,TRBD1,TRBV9,CASSVVSPGQGFAFF,TGTGCCAGCAGCGTAGTCAGCCCGGGACAGGGGTTCGCTTTCTTT
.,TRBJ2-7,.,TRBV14,CASSQDGNSYEQYF,TGTGCCAGCAGCCAAGATGGCAACTCCTACGAGCAGTACTTC
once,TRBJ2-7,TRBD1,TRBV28,CASSLPGQGAYEQYF,TGTGCCAGCAGTTTGCCGGGACAGGGGGCCTACGAGCAGTACTTC
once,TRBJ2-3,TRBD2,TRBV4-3,CASSQDPSGVLTDTQYF,TGCGCCAGCAGCCAAGATCCCAGCGGGGTACTCACAGATACGCAGTATTTT
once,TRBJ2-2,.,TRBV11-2,CASSITGTGELFF,TGTGCCAGCAGCATCACGGGGACCGGGGAGCTGTTTTTT
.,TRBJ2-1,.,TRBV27,CASGMTPYNEQFF,TGTGCCAGCGGAATGACACCATACAATGAGCAGTTCTTC
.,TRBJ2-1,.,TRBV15,CATSRDLSGSYNEQFF,TGTGCCACCAGCAGAGATCTCAGCGGTAGTTACAATGAGCAGTTCTTC
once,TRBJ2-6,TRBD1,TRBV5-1,CASSHQGAAASGANVLTF,TGCGCCAGCAGCCACCAGGGGGCTGCGGCCTCTGGGGCCAACGTCCTGACTTTC
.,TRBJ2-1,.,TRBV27,CASSFALLAYEQFF,TGTGCCAGCAGCTTTGCGTTACTAGCTTATGAGCAGTTCTTC
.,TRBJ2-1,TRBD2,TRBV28,CASSLGTSINEQFF,TGTGCCAGCAGTTTGGGGACTAGCATCAATGAGCAGTTCTTC
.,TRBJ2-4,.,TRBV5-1,CASSLGAEQYF,TGCGCCAGCAGCTTGGGAGCGGAGCAGTACTTC
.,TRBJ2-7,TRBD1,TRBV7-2,CASSPRDRGSLYEQYF,TGTGCCAGCAGCCCTCGGGACAGGGGATCCCTTTACGAGCAGTACTTC
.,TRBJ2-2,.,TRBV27,CASRPQGRETGELFF,TGTGCCAGCCGACCTCAGGGGAGGGAGACCGGGGAGCTGTTTTTT
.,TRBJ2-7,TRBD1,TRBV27,CASSLRRQGRHYEQYF,TGTGCCAGCAGTTTACGGCGACAGGGAAGACACTACGAGCAGTACTTC
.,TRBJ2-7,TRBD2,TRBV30,CAWSGQTSGKGSQYF,TGTGCCTGGAGCGGTCAGACTAGCGGGAAAGGCAGTCAGTACTTC
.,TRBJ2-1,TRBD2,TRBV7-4,CASSPGGQSSYNEQFF,TGTGCCAGCAGCCCGGGGGGGCAGAGCTCCTACAATGAGCAGTTCTTC
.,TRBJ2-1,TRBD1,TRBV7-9,CASSRSTGGVDEQFF,TGTGCCAGCAGCCGATCGACAGGGGGTGTGGATGAGCAGTTCTTC
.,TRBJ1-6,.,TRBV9,CASSVAPGYNSPLHF,TGTGCCAGCAGCGTAGCTCCAGGGTATAATTCACCCCTCCACTTT
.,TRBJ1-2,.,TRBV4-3,CASSNPKGGGPYSNYGYTF,TGCGCCAGCAGCAACCCCAAAGGCGGGGGGCCATATTCTAACTATGGCTACACCTTC
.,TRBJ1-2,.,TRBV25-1,CASSPGRYGYTF,TGTGCCAGCAGTCCGGGGAGGTATGGCTACACCTTC
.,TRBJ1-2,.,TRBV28,CASRTSANYGYTF,TGTGCCAGCCGGACTTCAGCTAACTATGGCTACACCTTC